The 4 T cell receptor beta chains presented below share a single source sample, sequenced in a study of T cell clonality in common variable immunodeficiency. Measured with immunoSEQ multiplex PCR; TCRdb has only the in-frame clones, and not every one. The record shows 40,000 to 65,000 clones for this sample, with no singletons present. Input material: peripheral blood mononuclear cells. The receptor set was obtained from a person aged 18-70 years in good health.

This clone has at least ten counts. The read ends 3 residues shy of where the CDR3 ends; the end is completed using the germline J gene. This sequence joins TRBV6-1 and TRBJ1-2; TRBD1 agrees at 7 bases. Germline V gene lookup returns CDR1 MNHNS and CDR2 SASEGT. The CDR3 sequence is 14 residues long. With V trimmed by 4 bases and J by 4 bases, 6 bases remained unmatched. This CDR3 reads CASSAGQAPYGYTF. CDR3 DNA, as far as it was read: TGTGCCAGCAGTGCCGGACAGGCCCCCTATGGC.

This clone has ten or more counts. The read is 3 residues too short to cover the CDR3 end, so that end is filled in from the germline J gene. The chain joins TRBV30 to TRBJ2-3; TRBD2 agrees at 8 bases. After removal of 1 base from V and 1 base from J, the junction contained 7 bases not matched to a gene. The CDR3 runs to 16 residues. Germline V CDR1 and CDR2: GTSNPN, SVGIG (reference sequence). The part of the CDR3 DNA that was read is TGTGCCTGGAGTGCCGTAGCGGGGAGGGGCACAGATACG. Protein: CAWSAVAGRGTDT. The complete CDR3 reads CAWSAVAGRGTDTQYF.

The sample holds many counts of this clone. The read halts 3 residues ahead of the CDR3 end, with the missing end drawn from the germline J gene. This chain connects TRBV20-1 to TRBJ2-3; 7 positions match TRBD1. Germline loops: CDR1 DFQATT, CDR2 SNEGSKA (reference sequence). Unmatched junction bases numbered 17, after V lost 6 bases and J lost 5 bases. CDR3 length: 16 amino acids. The CDR3 protein is CSARFSRGRILDTQYF. The CDR3 bases that were read are TGCAGTGCCAGATTTAGCAGGGGGAGAATCTTAGATACG.

A remark on this clone: The read ends 3 residues before the CDR3 terminus; that terminus is restored from the germline J gene. This rearrangement joins TRBV2 to TRBJ1-1; no clear D. This CDR3 is 14 amino acids long. V was trimmed by 11 bases and J by 3 bases, leaving 19 bases between them. Germline loops: CDR1 SNHLY, CDR2 FYNNEI. This CDR3 reads CASGSVARYTEAFF. The sequenced CDR3 bases are TGTGCCTCCGGCTCCGTCGCGCGGTACACTGAA.